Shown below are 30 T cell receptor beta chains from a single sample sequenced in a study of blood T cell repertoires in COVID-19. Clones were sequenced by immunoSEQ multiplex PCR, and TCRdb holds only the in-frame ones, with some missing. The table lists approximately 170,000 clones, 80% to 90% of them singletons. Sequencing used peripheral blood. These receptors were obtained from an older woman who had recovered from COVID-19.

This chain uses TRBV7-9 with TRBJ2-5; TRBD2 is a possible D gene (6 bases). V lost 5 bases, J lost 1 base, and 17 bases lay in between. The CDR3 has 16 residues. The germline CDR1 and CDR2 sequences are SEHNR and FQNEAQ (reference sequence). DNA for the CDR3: TGTGCCAGCAGCCAGCGGGTCGGGGGTTCCCAAGAGACCCAGTACTTC. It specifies CASSQRVGGSQETQYF.

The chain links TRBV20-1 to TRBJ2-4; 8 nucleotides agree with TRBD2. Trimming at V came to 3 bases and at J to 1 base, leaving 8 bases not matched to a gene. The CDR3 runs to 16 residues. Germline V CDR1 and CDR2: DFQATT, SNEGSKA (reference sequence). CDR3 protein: CSASLLPGGAKNIQYF. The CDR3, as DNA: TGCAGTGCTAGTCTCCTCCCGGGGGGGGCCAAAAACATTCAGTACTTC.

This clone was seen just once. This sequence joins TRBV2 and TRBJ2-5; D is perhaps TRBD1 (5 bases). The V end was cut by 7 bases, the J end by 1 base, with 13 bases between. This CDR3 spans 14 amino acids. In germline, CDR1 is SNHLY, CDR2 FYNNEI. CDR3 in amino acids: CASNSQGTQETQYF. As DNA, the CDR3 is TGTGCCAGCAATAGCCAGGGTACCCAAGAGACCCAGTACTTC.

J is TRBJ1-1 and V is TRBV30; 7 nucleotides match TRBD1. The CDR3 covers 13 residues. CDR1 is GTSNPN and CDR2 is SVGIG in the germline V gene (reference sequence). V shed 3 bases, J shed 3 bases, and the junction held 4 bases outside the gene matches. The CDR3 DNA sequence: TGTGCCTGGAGCGAAGGGACAGACACTGAAGCTTTCTTT. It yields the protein CAWSEGTDTEAFF.

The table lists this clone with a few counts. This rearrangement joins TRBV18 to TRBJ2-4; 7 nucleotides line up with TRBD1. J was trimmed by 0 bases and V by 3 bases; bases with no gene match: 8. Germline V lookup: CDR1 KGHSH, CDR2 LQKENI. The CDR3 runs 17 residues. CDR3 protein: CASSPGTGALAKNIQYF. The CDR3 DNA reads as TGTGCCAGCTCACCGGGAACAGGGGCCCTAGCCAAAAACATTCAGTACTTC.

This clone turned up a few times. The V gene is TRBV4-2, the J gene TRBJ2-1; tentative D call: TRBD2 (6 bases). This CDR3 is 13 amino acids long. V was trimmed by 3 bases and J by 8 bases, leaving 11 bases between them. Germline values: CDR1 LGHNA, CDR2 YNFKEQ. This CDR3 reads CASSHSGLDEQFF. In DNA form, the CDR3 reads TGTGCCAGCAGCCATTCGGGACTGGATGAGCAGTTCTTC.

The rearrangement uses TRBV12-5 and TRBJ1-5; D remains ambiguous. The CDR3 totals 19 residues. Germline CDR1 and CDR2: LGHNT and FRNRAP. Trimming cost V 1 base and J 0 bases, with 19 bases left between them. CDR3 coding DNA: TGTGCTAGTGGTTTGGCGAGGAGTCCACCGCCATATAGCAATCAGCCCCAGCATTTT. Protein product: CASGLARSPPPYSNQPQHF.

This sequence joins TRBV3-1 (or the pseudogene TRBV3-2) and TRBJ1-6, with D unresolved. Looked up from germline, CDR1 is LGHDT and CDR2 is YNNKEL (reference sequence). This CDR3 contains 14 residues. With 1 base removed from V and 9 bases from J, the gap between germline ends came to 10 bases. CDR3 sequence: CASSQVTGISPLHF. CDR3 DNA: TGTGCCAGCAGCCAAGTTACCGGGATTTCACCCCTCCACTTT.

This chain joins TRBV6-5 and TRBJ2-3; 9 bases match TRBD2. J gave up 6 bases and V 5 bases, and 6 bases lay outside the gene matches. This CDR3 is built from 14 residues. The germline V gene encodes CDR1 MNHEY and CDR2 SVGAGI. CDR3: CASSPLSGRDTQYF. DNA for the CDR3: TGTGCCAGCAGTCCCCTGAGCGGGAGGGATACGCAGTATTTT.

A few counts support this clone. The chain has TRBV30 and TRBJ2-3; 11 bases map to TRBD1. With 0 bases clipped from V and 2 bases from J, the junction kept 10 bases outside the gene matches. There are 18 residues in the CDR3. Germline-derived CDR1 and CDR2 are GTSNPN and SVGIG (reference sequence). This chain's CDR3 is CAWSVFGGQGEPTDTQYF. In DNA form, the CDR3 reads TGTGCCTGGAGTGTGTTCGGGGGACAGGGGGAACCCACAGATACGCAGTATTTT.

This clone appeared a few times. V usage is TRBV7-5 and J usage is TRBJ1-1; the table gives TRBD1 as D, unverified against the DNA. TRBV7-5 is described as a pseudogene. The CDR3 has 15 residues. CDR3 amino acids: CARSSLQGKDTEAFF. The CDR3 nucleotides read TGTGCCAGAAGCTCGTTACAGGGAAAGGACACTGAAGCTTTCTTT.

In nucleotides, the CDR3 is TGCGCCAGCAGCTCGGACAGGCCCCGAGTAGATGGCTACACCTTC. This gives the protein CASSSDRPRVDGYTF. The V and J genes are TRBV5-1 and TRBJ1-2, with 7 bases identical to TRBD1. The CDR3 length is 15 residues. Germline assignment: CDR1 SGHRS and CDR2 YFSETQ. The junction had 11 bases not matched to a gene; V was cut back by 3 bases and J by 6 bases.

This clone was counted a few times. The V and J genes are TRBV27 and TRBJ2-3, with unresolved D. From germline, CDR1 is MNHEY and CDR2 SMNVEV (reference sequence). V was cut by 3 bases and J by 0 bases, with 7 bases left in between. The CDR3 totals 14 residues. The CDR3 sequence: CASSLSVSTDTQYF. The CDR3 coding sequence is TGTGCCAGCAGTTTGAGTGTGAGCACAGATACGCAGTATTTT.

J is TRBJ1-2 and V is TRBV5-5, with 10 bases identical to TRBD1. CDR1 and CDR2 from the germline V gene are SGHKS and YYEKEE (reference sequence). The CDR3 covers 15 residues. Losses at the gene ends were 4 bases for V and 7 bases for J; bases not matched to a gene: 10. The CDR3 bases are TGTGCCAGCAGCGACAGGGGGCCGGGGCTGGGTGGCTACACCTTC. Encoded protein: CASSDRGPGLGGYTF.

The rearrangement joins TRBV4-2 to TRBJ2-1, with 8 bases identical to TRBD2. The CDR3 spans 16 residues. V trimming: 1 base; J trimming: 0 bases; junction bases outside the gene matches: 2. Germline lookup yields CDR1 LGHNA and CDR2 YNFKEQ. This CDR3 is CASSQGTSRSYNEQFF. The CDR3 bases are TGTGCCAGCAGCCAAGGGACTAGCCGCTCCTACAATGAGCAGTTCTTC.

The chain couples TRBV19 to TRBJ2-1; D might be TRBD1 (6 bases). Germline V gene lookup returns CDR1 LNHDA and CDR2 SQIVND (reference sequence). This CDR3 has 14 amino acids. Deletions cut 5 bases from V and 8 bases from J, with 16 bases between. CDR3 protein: CASSLTGSGHEQFF. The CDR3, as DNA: TGTGCCAGTAGTCTTACAGGGTCTGGGCATGAGCAGTTCTTC.

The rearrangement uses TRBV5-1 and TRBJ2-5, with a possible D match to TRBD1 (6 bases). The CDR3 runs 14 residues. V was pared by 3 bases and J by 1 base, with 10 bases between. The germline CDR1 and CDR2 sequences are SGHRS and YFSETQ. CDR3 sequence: CASSSGETQETQYF. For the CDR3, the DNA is TGCGCCAGCAGCTCAGGGGAGACCCAAGAGACCCAGTACTTC.

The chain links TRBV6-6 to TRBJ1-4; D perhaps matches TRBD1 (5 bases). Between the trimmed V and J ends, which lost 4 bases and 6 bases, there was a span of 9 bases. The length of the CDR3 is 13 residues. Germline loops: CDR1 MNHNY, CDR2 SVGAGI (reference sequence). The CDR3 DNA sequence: TGTGCCAGCAGTTCGGCCAGGGATGAAAAACTGTTTTTT. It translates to CASSSARDEKLFF.

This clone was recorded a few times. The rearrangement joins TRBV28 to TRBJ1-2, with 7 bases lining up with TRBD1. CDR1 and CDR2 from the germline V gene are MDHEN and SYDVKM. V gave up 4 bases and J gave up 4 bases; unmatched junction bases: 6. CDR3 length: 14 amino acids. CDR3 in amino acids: CASSSGTGAYGYTF. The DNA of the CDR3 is TGTGCCAGCAGTTCAGGCACAGGGGCCTATGGCTACACCTTC.

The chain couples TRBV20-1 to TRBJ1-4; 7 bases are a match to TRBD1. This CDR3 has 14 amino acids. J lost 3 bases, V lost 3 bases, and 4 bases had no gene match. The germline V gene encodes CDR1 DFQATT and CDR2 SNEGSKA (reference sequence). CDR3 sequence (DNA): TGCAGTGCTAGTAGGCAGGGGGCTAATGAAAAACTGTTTTTT. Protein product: CSASRQGANEKLFF.

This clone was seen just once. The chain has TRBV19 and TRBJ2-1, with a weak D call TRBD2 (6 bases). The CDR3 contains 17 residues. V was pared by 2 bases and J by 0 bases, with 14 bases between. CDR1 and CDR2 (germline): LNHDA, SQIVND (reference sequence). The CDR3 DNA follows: TGTGCCAGTAGTATATATGGGACTTATAGCTCCTACAATGAGCAGTTCTTC. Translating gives CASSIYGTYSSYNEQFF.

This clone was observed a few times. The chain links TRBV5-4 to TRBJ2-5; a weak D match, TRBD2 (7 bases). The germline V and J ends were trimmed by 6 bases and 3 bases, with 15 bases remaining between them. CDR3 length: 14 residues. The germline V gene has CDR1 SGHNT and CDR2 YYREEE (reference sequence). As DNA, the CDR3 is TGTGCCAGCACCCCGAGGGGGGGGGAAGAGACCCAGTACTTC. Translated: CASTPRGGEETQYF.

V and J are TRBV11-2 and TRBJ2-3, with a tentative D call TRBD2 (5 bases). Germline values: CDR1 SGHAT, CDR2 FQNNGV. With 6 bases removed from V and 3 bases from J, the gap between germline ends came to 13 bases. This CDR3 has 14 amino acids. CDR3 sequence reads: CASSRGRGTDTQYF. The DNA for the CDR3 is TGTGCCAGCAGTCGAGGCCGCGGGACAGATACGCAGTATTTT.

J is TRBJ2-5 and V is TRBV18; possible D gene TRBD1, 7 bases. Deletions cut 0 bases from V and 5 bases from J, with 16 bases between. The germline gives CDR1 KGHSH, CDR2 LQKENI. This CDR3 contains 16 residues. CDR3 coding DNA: TGTGCCAGCTCACCACCGTCTGGCAGGGGGGATGAGACCCAGTACTTC. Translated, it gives CASSPPSGRGDETQYF.

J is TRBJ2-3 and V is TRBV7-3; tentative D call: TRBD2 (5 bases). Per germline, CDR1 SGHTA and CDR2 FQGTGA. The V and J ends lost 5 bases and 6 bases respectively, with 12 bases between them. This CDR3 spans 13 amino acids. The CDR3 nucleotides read TGTGCCAGCAGCGCAAACGGGATTGATACGCAGTATTTT. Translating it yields CASSANGIDTQYF.

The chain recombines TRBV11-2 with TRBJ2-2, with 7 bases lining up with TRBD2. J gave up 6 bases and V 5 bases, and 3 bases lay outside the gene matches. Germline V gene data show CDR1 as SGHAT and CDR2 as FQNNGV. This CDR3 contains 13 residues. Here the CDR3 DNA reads TGTGCCAGCAGCCCCCGGGGGGCCGGGGAGCTGTTTTTT. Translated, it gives CASSPRGAGELFF. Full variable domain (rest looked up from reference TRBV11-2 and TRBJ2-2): EAGVAQSPRYKIIEKRQSVAFWCNPISGHATLYWYQQILGQGPKLLIQFQNNGVVDDSQLPKDRFSAERLKGVDSTLKIQPAKLEDSAVYLCASSPRGAGELFFGEGSRLTVL.

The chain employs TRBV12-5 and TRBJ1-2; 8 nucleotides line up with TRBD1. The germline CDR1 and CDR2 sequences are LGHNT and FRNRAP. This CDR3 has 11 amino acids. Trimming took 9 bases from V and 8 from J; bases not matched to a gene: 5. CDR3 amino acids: CASQGARGYTF. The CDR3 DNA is TGTGCTAGCCAGGGGGCGCGGGGCTACACCTTC.

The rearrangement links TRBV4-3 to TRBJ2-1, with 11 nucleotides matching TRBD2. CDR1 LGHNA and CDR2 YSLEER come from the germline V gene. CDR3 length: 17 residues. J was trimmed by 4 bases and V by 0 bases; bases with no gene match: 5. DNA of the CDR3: TGCGCCAGCAGCCAAGAGGGGGGACTAGCGGCGTACAATGAGCAGTTCTTC. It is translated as CASSQEGGLAAYNEQFF.

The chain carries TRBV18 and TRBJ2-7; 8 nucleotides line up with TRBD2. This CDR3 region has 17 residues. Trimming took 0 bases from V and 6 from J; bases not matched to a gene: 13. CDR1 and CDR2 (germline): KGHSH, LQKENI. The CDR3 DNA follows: TGTGCCAGCTCACCACCTAGTTCCGCGGGAGGCGTGGGCGAGCAGTACTTC. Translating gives CASSPPSSAGGVGEQYF. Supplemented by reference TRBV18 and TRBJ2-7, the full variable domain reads NAGVMQNPRHLVRRRGQEARLRCSPMKGHSHVYWYRQLPEEGLKFMVYLQKENIIDESGMPKERFSAEFPKEGPSILRIQQVVRGDSAAYFCASSPPSSAGGVGEQYFGPGTRLTVT.

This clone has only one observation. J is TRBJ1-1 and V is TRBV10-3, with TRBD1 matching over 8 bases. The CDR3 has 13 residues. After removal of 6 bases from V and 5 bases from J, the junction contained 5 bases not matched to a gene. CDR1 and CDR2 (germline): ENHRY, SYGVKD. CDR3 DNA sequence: TGTGCCATCAGCGGACAGGGAATGACTGAAGCTTTCTTT. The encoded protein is CAISGQGMTEAFF.